This passage covers 23 T cell receptor beta chains from one sample sequenced in a study of T cell responses to AZD1222 COVID-19 vaccine. Produced via immunoSEQ multiplex PCR; TCRdb's table is partial and in-frame only. The table records approximately 160,000 clones, 90% of them present only once. This specimen consisted of peripheral blood, obtained on day 0 of AZD1222 vaccination. The origin of the receptors is an adult in good health.

The rearrangement joins TRBV23-1 to TRBJ1-2; no clear D gene. TRBV23-1 is filed as an ORF, its function uncertain. V dropped 4 bases and J dropped 4 bases, with 10 bases sitting between them. This CDR3 has 13 amino acids. The CDR3 spells CASSRTGPYGYTF. The CDR3 DNA reads as TGCGCCAGCAGTCGGACTGGCCCCTATGGCTACACCTTC.

V gene TRBV7-9 combines with J gene TRBJ1-2; 7 nucleotides match TRBD1. Germline trimming cut 2 bases from V and 3 bases from J; bases unmatched to any gene: 6. Germline V lookup: CDR1 SEHNR, CDR2 FQNEAQ (reference sequence). The CDR3 has 15 amino acids. The CDR3 sequence is CASSLTPGTDYGYTF. CDR3 in DNA: TGTGCCAGCAGCTTAACCCCCGGGACAGACTATGGCTACACCTTC.

This chain uses TRBV6-5 with TRBJ1-2; no reliable D call. Germline values: CDR1 MNHEY, CDR2 SVGAGI. The V and J ends lost 4 bases and 8 bases respectively, with 11 bases between them. The CDR3 is 12 residues long. For the CDR3, the DNA is TGTGCCAGCAGTTTCCTCCTGGGGGGCTACACCTTC. It yields the protein CASSFLLGGYTF.

The V call is TRBV9, the J call TRBJ1-1; D gene ambiguous. V dropped 4 bases and J dropped 1 base, with 17 bases sitting between them. This CDR3 has 16 amino acids. CDR1 and CDR2 (germline): SGDLS, YYNGEE. CDR3: CASSPDGSPANTEAFF. The DNA for the CDR3 is TGTGCCAGCAGCCCGGACGGATCCCCTGCGAACACTGAAGCTTTCTTT. Filled out from reference TRBV9 and TRBJ1-1, the complete variable domain reads DSGVTQTPKHLITATGQRVTLRCSPRSGDLSVYWYQQSLDQGLQFLIQYYNGEERAKGNILERFSAQQFPDLHSELNLSSLELGDSALYFCASSPDGSPANTEAFFGQGTRLTVV.

The V and J genes are TRBV2 and TRBJ2-3; D is ambiguous. The germline CDR1 and CDR2 sequences are SNHLY and FYNNEI. V was trimmed by 7 bases and J by 5 bases, leaving 4 bases between them. CDR3 size: 10 residues. CDR3 in amino acids: CASIRDTQYF. The DNA for the CDR3 is TGTGCCAGCATCCGAGATACGCAGTATTTT.

V and J are TRBV28 and TRBJ1-4; 7 nucleotides match TRBD1. The germline CDR1 and CDR2 sequences are MDHEN and SYDVKM. The CDR3 has 15 residues. V lost 4 bases to trimming and J lost 5 bases; unmatched junction nucleotides: 7. CDR3 region: CASSWGGQRNEKLFF. In DNA, the CDR3 is TGTGCCAGCAGTTGGGGGGGACAGAGAAATGAAAAACTGTTTTTT.

The chain links TRBV5-4 to TRBJ1-4, with TRBD1 matching over 12 bases. CDR1 SGHNT and CDR2 YYREEE come from the germline V gene (reference sequence). This CDR3 spans 14 amino acids. V gave up 4 bases and J gave up 8 bases; unmatched junction bases: 3. The CDR3 sequence is CASSPGTGGEKLFF. CDR3 nucleotides: TGTGCCAGCAGCCCCGGGACAGGGGGCGAAAAACTGTTTTTT.

The chain carries TRBV5-4 and TRBJ1-1; no clear D. The CDR3 runs to 13 residues. Trimming took off 4 bases at V and 4 bases at J, with 11 bases between the two ends. The germline V gene encodes CDR1 SGHNT and CDR2 YYREEE (reference sequence). The DNA of the CDR3 is TGTGCCAGCAGCCCGCCGGGGAGCACTGAAGCTTTCTTT. As protein: CASSPPGSTEAFF.

This chain links TRBV10-3 with TRBJ2-3, with 7 positions matching TRBD1. The CDR3 loop spans 17 amino acids. The V segment lost 2 bases and the J segment 0 bases; nucleotides outside the gene matches: 8. Germline CDR1 is ENHRY and CDR2 is SYGVKD. Here the CDR3 reads CAISETAGTASTDTQYF. CDR3 DNA: TGTGCCATCAGTGAGACGGCTGGGACAGCTAGCACAGATACGCAGTATTTT.

This clone was seen just once. The rearrangement links TRBV7-2 to TRBJ1-5; TRBD1 matches 12 bases. Germline V CDR1 and CDR2: SGHTA, FQGNSA. The V segment lost 3 bases and the J segment 6 bases; nucleotides outside the gene matches: 3. This CDR3 has 15 amino acids. CDR3 DNA sequence: TGTGCCAGCAGCTTCGGGACAGGGGGCCTTCAGCCCCAGCATTTT. Protein sequence: CASSFGTGGLQPQHF.

In this sample, this clone turned up a few times. The chain employs TRBV30 and TRBJ2-7, with D perhaps given as TRBD1 or TRBD2 (6 bases each). Germline V CDR1 and CDR2: GTSNPN, SVGIG (reference sequence). The CDR3 contains 12 residues. Trimming took 5 bases from V and 2 from J, leaving 10 bases between them. The CDR3 loop reads CAWAGTTYEQYF. The CDR3 nucleotides read TGTGCCTGGGCGGGGACAACCTACGAGCAGTACTTC. The full variable domain, rest sourced from reference TRBV30 and TRBJ2-7, is SQTIHQWPATLVQPVGSPLSLECTVEGTSNPNLYWYRQAAGRGLQLLFYSVGIGQISSEVPQNLSASRPQDRQFILSSKKLLLSDSGFYLCAWAGTTYEQYFGPGTRLTVT.

The chain uses TRBV30 and TRBJ2-1, with TRBD2 matching over 15 bases. Trimming at V came to 7 bases and at J to 5 bases, leaving 6 bases not matched to a gene. The CDR3 length is 15 residues. CDR1 and CDR2 from the germline V gene are GTSNPN and SVGIG (reference sequence). The DNA for the CDR3 is TGTGCCTCCACGCGGACTAGCGGGGGGGACAATGAGCAGTTCTTC. Amino acid sequence: CASTRTSGGDNEQFF.

This clone was counted a few times. This chain links TRBV7-9 with TRBJ1-5; D perhaps matches TRBD1 (5 bases). The germline CDR1 and CDR2 sequences are SEHNR and FQNEAQ (reference sequence). The CDR3 is 13 residues long. Trimming stripped 3 bases from V and 7 bases from J, with 10 bases between. As DNA, the CDR3 is TGTGCCAGCAGCTTGGGGGATGGCCAGCCCCAGCATTTT. Protein: CASSLGDGQPQHF.

This CDR3 is CASSYDRGNYGYTF. In DNA, the CDR3 is TGTGCCAGCAGTTATGACAGGGGGAACTATGGCTACACCTTC. V and J are TRBV5-4 and TRBJ1-2; 9 positions match TRBD1. Germline CDR1 reads SGHNT; CDR2 reads YYREEE (reference sequence). Trimming removed 5 bases from V and 2 bases from J; junction bases left unmatched: 4. This CDR3 contains 14 residues.

V is TRBV6-6 and J is TRBJ2-7; the D gene is possibly TRBD2 (6 bases). This CDR3 is built from 12 residues. V gave up 6 bases and J gave up 0 bases, with 6 bases separating them. Germline V gives CDR1 MNHNY, CDR2 SVGAGI (reference sequence). Here the CDR3 reads CASRGGSYEQYF. Written as DNA, the CDR3 is TGTGCCAGCAGGGGGGGCTCCTACGAGCAGTACTTC.

The chain is built from TRBV6-5 and TRBJ1-6; perhaps TRBD1 as D (6 bases). V lost 7 bases, J lost 6 bases, and 16 bases lay in between. This CDR3 comprises 15 residues. CDR1 is MNHEY and CDR2 is SVGAGI in the germline V gene. This CDR3 is CASTSGARGNSPLHF. CDR3 nucleotide sequence: TGTGCCAGCACCTCAGGGGCCCGCGGTAATTCACCCCTCCACTTT.

The V and J genes are TRBV11-2 and TRBJ1-4; no definite D call. The CDR3 is 14 amino acids. The germline V gene has CDR1 SGHAT and CDR2 FQNNGV. Between the trimmed V and J ends, which lost 1 base and 8 bases, there was a span of 11 bases. The CDR3: CASSLGAGWEKLFF. CDR3 DNA sequence: TGTGCCAGCAGCTTAGGAGCGGGATGGGAAAAACTGTTTTTT.

As concerns this clone: At the DNA level, this CDR3 is encoded by other sequences in the same sample as well. CDR3 nucleotide sequence: TGTGCCAGCAGCTTAGAGGGTTCAAATTCACCCCTCCACTTT. As protein: CASSLEGSNSPLHF. The chain is built from TRBV7-9 and TRBJ1-6; D is unresolved. CDR1 SEHNR and CDR2 FQNEAQ come from the germline V gene (reference sequence). V shed 1 base and J shed 7 bases, with 8 bases lying between them. This CDR3 comprises 14 residues.

This chain links TRBV6-5 with TRBJ1-1, with D perhaps matching TRBD1 (5 bases). The V end was cut by 2 bases, the J end by 7 bases, with 8 bases between. Germline V gene data show CDR1 as MNHEY and CDR2 as SVGAGI. This CDR3 has 12 amino acids. The CDR3 sequence is CASSYGGNEAFF. The CDR3 DNA reads TGTGCCAGCAGTTACGGGGGGAATGAAGCTTTCTTT.

The CDR3 DNA reads TGTGCCAGCAGCGTAGACCCCTATAGCGGGGCGAACACCGGGGAGCTGTTTTTT. Its translation: CASSVDPYSGANTGELFF. This chain connects TRBV9 to TRBJ2-2; 8 nucleotides line up with TRBD2. J gave up 0 bases and V 0 bases, and 7 bases lay outside the gene matches. In germline, CDR1 is SGDLS, CDR2 YYNGEE. The CDR3 covers 18 residues.

The chain is built from TRBV5-1 and TRBJ2-1; 8 nucleotides agree with TRBD1. The length of the CDR3 is 14 residues. V lost 6 bases and J lost 7; bases outside the gene matches: 9. Germline CDR1 reads SGHRS; CDR2 reads YFSETQ. The CDR3 nucleotides read TGCGCCAGCAAGACCGGGACAGGTACTAATGAGCAGTTCTTC. The encoded protein is CASKTGTGTNEQFF.

The chain uses TRBV6-5 and TRBJ1-5; no clear D gene. The CDR3 consists of 12 residues. Looked up from germline, CDR1 is MNHEY and CDR2 is SVGAGI. V shed 6 bases and J shed 5 bases, with 8 bases lying between them. DNA for the CDR3: TGTGCCAGCAGGAACGGGGATCAGCCCCAGCATTTT. Its translation is CASRNGDQPQHF.

The chain has TRBV5-1 and TRBJ1-2; 9 positions match TRBD1. This CDR3 has 13 amino acids. The V segment lost 5 bases and the J segment 4 bases; nucleotides outside the gene matches: 3. The germline gives CDR1 SGHRS, CDR2 YFSETQ. The DNA of the CDR3 is TGCGCCAGCAGAAGGACAGGGGCCTATGGCTACACCTTC. It is translated as CASRRTGAYGYTF.